This T cell receptor (beta chain) was profiled in a study of Graves' ophthalmopathy and Graves' hyperthyroidism. The CDR3 runs 13 residues. The germline V gene has CDR1 SGHVS and CDR2 FQNEAQ. The germline V and J ends were trimmed by 0 bases and 7 bases, with 9 bases remaining between them. This clonotype was recorded many times. As the template, RNA transcripts were used to amplify TCR beta CDR3 regions. Second-round multiplex PCR followed a first-round RT-PCR using HTBI primers. TCRdb passed the multiplex PCR reads through MiXCR, listing each CDR3 protein once. The table includes almost 750,000 distinct CDR3 sequences, approximately 40% detected once.

This receptor was taken from an adult man with Graves' ophthalmopathy. This rearrangement joins TRBV7-8 to TRBJ1-2; D remains ambiguous. The material sequenced was peripheral blood. The DNA of the CDR3 is TGTGCCAGCAGCTTAGCTTCTGGGTCTGGCTACACCTTC. Protein: CASSLASGSGYTF.